One and the same sample provided the 5 T cell receptor beta chains below, sequenced in a study of blood T cells in healthy people across ages. A J-beta primer mix and a sample-barcoded 5' primer were used in a second PCR of about 7 to 12 cycles. TCRdb recomputed calls from the 5' RACE reads with MiXCR, one row per CDR3 protein. This sample has roughly 700,000 distinct CDR3 sequences; approximately 25% occur once, and the top ten carry 9% to 9.5%. The data also belong to a second study, concerning T cells of mothers and their children.

What was sequenced was blood. The source is a boy between 10 and 17 years old in good health.

The V and J genes are TRBV6-5 and TRBJ2-3; D unresolved. The V end was cut by 2 bases, the J end by 2 bases, with 11 bases between. The CDR3 runs 15 residues. Germline CDR1 MNHEY, CDR2 SVGAGI. The CDR3 region is CASSYGPSTTDTQYF. CDR3 coding DNA: TGTGCCAGCAGTTACGGCCCTTCGACCACAGATACGCAGTATTTT.

This chain uses TRBV28 with TRBJ2-7; D may correspond to TRBD1 or TRBD2 (5 bases each). This CDR3 has 14 residues. CDR1 and CDR2 (germline): MDHEN, SYDVKM. V gave up 3 bases and J gave up 2 bases, with 11 bases separating them. The CDR3 region has the DNA TGTGCCAGCAGTTTTACTTGGGACCCCTACGAGCAGTACTTC. Amino acids: CASSFTWDPYEQYF.

The chain links TRBV29-1 to TRBJ2-5; weak D call: TRBD2 (6 bases). The V gene lost 0 bases and the J gene lost 5 bases, with 16 bases spanning the gap. This CDR3 is 15 amino acids long. Germline V gene data show CDR1 as SQVTM and CDR2 as ANQGSEA. DNA of the CDR3: TGCAGCGTTGAAGATCTCGAACTAGCTGAGGAGACCCAGTACTTC. Translated: CSVEDLELAEETQYF.

The sample holds a few counts of this clonotype. The chain employs TRBV20-1 and TRBJ1-2; 7 bases are shared with TRBD1. The CDR3 totals 14 residues. With V trimmed by 3 bases and J by 4 bases, 8 bases remained unmatched. The germline gives CDR1 DFQATT, CDR2 SNEGSKA (reference sequence). Here the CDR3 reads CSARTGNPRYGYTF. DNA of the CDR3: TGCAGTGCTAGGACAGGGAACCCCCGCTATGGCTACACCTTC.

The CDR3 sequence: CSAPGQGSGELFF. For the CDR3, the DNA is TGCAGTGCTCCGGGACAGGGGTCCGGGGAGCTGTTTTTT. This chain uses TRBV20-1 with TRBJ2-2; 10 bases map to TRBD1. This CDR3 spans 13 amino acids. CDR1 is DFQATT and CDR2 is SNEGSKA in the germline V gene (reference sequence). With 5 bases clipped from V and 6 bases from J, the junction kept 3 bases outside the gene matches.